The clone carrying this T cell receptor (beta chain) was observed at least ten times. Its antigen remains unidentified. CDR1 and CDR2 (germline): KGHSH, LQKENI. The V end was cut by 8 bases, the J end by 4 bases, with 12 bases between. The CDR3 loop spans 12 amino acids. This record belongs to a study of CD8 T cells in ankylosing spondylitis. Study outcomes and limitations: Disease-linked clones reportedly showed significant enrichment in matched ankylosing spondylitis synovial fluid. Ankylosing spondylitis blood appeared to be characterized by a TCR beta motif of eight or nine highly homologous variants.

The TCR beta libraries were generated through quantitative 5'-RACE incorporating molecular barcodes. TCRdb re-derived calls from the 5' RACE reads in MiXCR, one entry per CDR3 protein. The table records over 700,000 distinct CDR3 sequences, under 20% of them present only once. The receptor was derived from a male donor with ankylosing spondylitis. Input material: blood, either unsorted or a sorted T cell fraction (not recorded which). V usage is TRBV18 and J usage is TRBJ2-7; no definite D call. The DNA of the CDR3 is TGTGCCAGCAGCCCAGCAGGTTACGAGCAGTACTTC. Protein: CASSPAGYEQYF.